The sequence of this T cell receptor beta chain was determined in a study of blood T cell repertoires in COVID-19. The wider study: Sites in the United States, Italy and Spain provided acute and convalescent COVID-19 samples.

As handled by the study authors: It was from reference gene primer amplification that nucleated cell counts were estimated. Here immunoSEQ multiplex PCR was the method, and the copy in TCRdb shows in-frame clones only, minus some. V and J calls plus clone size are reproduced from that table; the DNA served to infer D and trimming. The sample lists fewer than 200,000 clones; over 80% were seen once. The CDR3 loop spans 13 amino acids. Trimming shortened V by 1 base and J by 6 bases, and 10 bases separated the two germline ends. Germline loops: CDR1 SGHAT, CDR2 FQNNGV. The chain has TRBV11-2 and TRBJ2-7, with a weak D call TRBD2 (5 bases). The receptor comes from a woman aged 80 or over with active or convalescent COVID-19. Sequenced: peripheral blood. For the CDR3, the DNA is TGTGCCAGCAGCTTAGGAGGGATGGTCGAGCAGTACTTC. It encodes CASSLGGMVEQYF.